This TCR beta chain is from a study of blood T cell repertoires in COVID-19. Across the study: The analysed material was cDNA or gDNA that came from T cells, B-cell-depleted T cells, or PBMCs.

The authors' processing: Reference gene primer amplification in the assay estimated nucleated cell counts. The table came from immunoSEQ multiplex PCR; TCRdb's copy has only in-frame clones and leaves some out. V and J calls and clone size are copied from that table; D and trimming were computed from the DNA. The table includes 250,000 to 300,000 clones, around 82% detected once. Participant age was about 18 to 89 years, and participants resided in roughly 25 US areas. Researchers sorted participants into cohorts using their self-reported clinical history. The V gene's germline CDR1 is SGHRS and CDR2 YFSETQ. The CDR3 consists of 18 residues. V lost 4 bases, J lost 4 bases, and 26 bases lay in between.

The TCR comes from a middle-aged man who had recovered from COVID-19. V and J are TRBV5-1 and TRBJ1-1; D is perhaps TRBD1 (6 bases). The source material was PBMCs or T cells enriched from blood (not recorded which). The CDR3 spells CASSLNGARRGATTEAFF. CDR3 DNA sequence: TGCGCCAGCAGCCTAAACGGAGCAAGACGGGGGGCTACCACTGAAGCTTTCTTT.